One and the same sample provided the 24 T cell receptor beta chains below, sequenced in a study of blood T cell repertoires in COVID-19. Only in-frame clones appear in the TCRdb table, and some are missing; sequencing was by immunoSEQ multiplex PCR. The data contain about 150,000 clones, approximately 80% of them singletons. Sequenced: peripheral blood. The receptors stem from a woman aged 60-75 years with acute or convalescent COVID-19.

The chain couples TRBV2 to TRBJ2-3; possible D gene TRBD1, 5 bases. Germline V gene sequence: CDR1 SNHLY, CDR2 FYNNEI. V was cut by 1 base and J by 0 bases, with 8 bases left in between. The CDR3 loop spans 15 amino acids. The CDR3 DNA reads as TGTGCCAGCAGTGAAGGGGGCAGGAGCACAGATACGCAGTATTTT. It codes for CASSEGGRSTDTQYF.

V and J are TRBV9 and TRBJ2-2; TRBD2 aligns across 11 bases. Trimming cost V 2 bases and J 4 bases; bases outside gene matches: 4. This CDR3 spans 16 amino acids. Germline CDR1 is SGDLS and CDR2 is YYNGEE. The CDR3 DNA follows: TGTGCCAGCAGCGTTGCTAGCGGGGGGCTCACCGGGGAGCTGTTTTTT. It yields the protein CASSVASGGLTGELFF.

This chain uses TRBV6-1 with TRBJ2-5; TRBD2 might be the D (5 bases). Germline V gene data show CDR1 as MNHNS and CDR2 as SASEGT. The CDR3 loop spans 16 amino acids. V lost 1 base and J 1 base, leaving 13 bases between the germline ends. As DNA, the CDR3 is TGTGCCAGCAGTGAAGGCCTAAGCGGATCCCAAGAGACCCAGTACTTC. Its translation is CASSEGLSGSQETQYF.

The chain recombines TRBV5-1 with TRBJ2-7, with a weak D call TRBD2 (6 bases). V lost 1 base and J lost 7, with 15 bases in between. Germline-derived CDR1 and CDR2 are SGHRS and YFSETQ. The CDR3 has 14 residues. The CDR3 loop is CASSLYVAAVEQYF. CDR3 coding DNA: TGCGCCAGCAGCTTGTATGTAGCGGCTGTGGAGCAGTACTTC.

The chain employs TRBV10-3 and TRBJ2-7; a possible D gene is TRBD2 (6 bases). Germline lookup yields CDR1 ENHRY and CDR2 SYGVKD. The V end lost 9 bases, the J end lost 1 base, and 13 bases lay between the germline ends. The CDR3 has 13 amino acids. Here the CDR3 reads CAISGTGSYEQYV. CDR3 nucleotide sequence: TGTGCCATTTCCGGGACTGGATCCTACGAGCAGTACGTC.

V and J are TRBV27 and TRBJ1-1, with D hard to call. Germline V gene data show CDR1 as MNHEY and CDR2 as SMNVEV (reference sequence). V was trimmed by 5 bases and J by 1 base, leaving 11 bases between them. This CDR3 is 14 amino acids long. The CDR3 DNA sequence: TGTGCCAGCAGTCCTGACATCTGGAACACTGAAGCTTTCTTT. Its protein is CASSPDIWNTEAFF.

This clone was counted a single time. The gene calls are TRBV28 and TRBJ1-2, with 8 bases lining up with TRBD1. CDR3 size: 17 residues. Germline V gives CDR1 MDHEN, CDR2 SYDVKM. V was pared by 5 bases and J by 3 bases, with 14 bases of the junction left unmatched. This CDR3 is CASSALIGGQGHYGYTF. CDR3 DNA: TGTGCCAGCAGTGCCCTTATAGGCGGACAGGGACACTATGGCTACACCTTC.

This rearrangement joins TRBV5-1 to TRBJ1-1; 7 nucleotides agree with TRBD1. The CDR3 is 15 amino acids. J gave up 5 bases and V 1 base, and 8 bases lay outside the gene matches. Per the germline V gene, CDR1 is SGHRS and CDR2 is YFSETQ. The CDR3 loop reads CASSLWDSLGTEAFF. The CDR3 DNA reads TGCGCCAGCAGCTTGTGGGACAGTTTGGGGACTGAAGCTTTCTTT.

The chain joins TRBV9 to TRBJ1-2; the match to TRBD1 covers 11 bases. Germline V gene lookup returns CDR1 SGDLS and CDR2 YYNGEE. The CDR3 spans 13 residues. Trimming took 5 bases from V and 7 from J; bases not matched to a gene: 4. For the CDR3, the DNA is TGTGCCAGCAGAGGACAGGGGGCGCTTGGCTACACCTTC. Its translation is CASRGQGALGYTF.

The V gene is TRBV4-1, the J gene TRBJ1-3; D may be TRBD1 (6 bases). This CDR3 is 15 amino acids long. Germline-derived CDR1 and CDR2 are MGHRA and YSYEKL. The V end was cut by 1 base, the J end by 2 bases, with 9 bases between. In DNA form, the CDR3 reads TGCGCCAGCAGCCAAGGGACAGCTACTGGAAACACCATATATTTT. Encoded protein: CASSQGTATGNTIYF.

The chain carries TRBV6-5 and TRBJ1-6, with D tentatively TRBD1 (5 bases). This CDR3 region has 15 residues. V lost 0 bases and J 10 bases, leaving 13 bases between the germline ends. CDR1 and CDR2 (germline): MNHEY, SVGAGI. The DNA of the CDR3 is TGTGCCAGCAGTTACTCGAAGGGGCTAGGCTCACCCCTCCACTTT. Amino acids: CASSYSKGLGSPLHF.

J is TRBJ1-5 and V is TRBV4-1; 7 bases line up with TRBD1. The CDR3 sequence is 15 residues long. V shed 1 base and J 11 bases; nucleotides not matched to a gene: 11. The V gene's germline CDR1 is MGHRA and CDR2 YSYEKL. In DNA, the CDR3 is TGCGCCAGCAGCCAAGTATATGGGACAGAAATTGCCCAGCATTTT. It codes for CASSQVYGTEIAQHF.

This chain links TRBV24-1 with TRBJ2-1, with TRBD2 matching 7 bases. V was pared by 3 bases and J by 4 bases, with 8 bases of the junction left unmatched. Germline V gene sequence: CDR1 KGHDR, CDR2 SFDVKD. The CDR3 consists of 16 residues. CDR3 region: CATSDNRGGVYNEQFF. The CDR3 DNA is TGTGCCACCAGTGATAACCGCGGGGGAGTGTACAATGAGCAGTTCTTC.

The V and J genes are TRBV7-8 and TRBJ2-3; TRBD2 matches 8 bases. Germline trimming cut 4 bases from V and 1 base from J; bases unmatched to any gene: 10. Germline CDR1 SGHVS, CDR2 FQNEAQ. The CDR3 spans 17 residues. CDR3 in DNA: TGTGCCAGCAGCTCTGACCTTAGCGGGGCCCGCACAGATACGCAGTATTTT. Encoded protein: CASSSDLSGARTDTQYF.

This rearrangement joins TRBV5-5 to TRBJ1-5, with a possible D match to TRBD1 (6 bases). V was clipped by 4 bases and J by 5 bases, with 13 bases between them. There are 14 residues in the CDR3. Germline V CDR1 and CDR2: SGHKS, YYEKEE (reference sequence). Written as DNA, the CDR3 is TGTGCCAGCAGCCCGACGGACAGTTATCAGCCCCAGCATTTT. Amino acids: CASSPTDSYQPQHF.

The chain combines TRBV19 with TRBJ1-1; TRBD1 is a possible D gene (5 bases). Germline V gene sequence: CDR1 LNHDA, CDR2 SQIVND (reference sequence). This CDR3 comprises 15 residues. Trimming removed 3 bases at V and 5 bases at J, with 16 bases between. The CDR3 DNA sequence: TGTGCCAGTAGTATGACCGACGGGGGATGGACTGAAGCTTTCTTT. This sequence encodes CASSMTDGGWTEAFF.

V and J are TRBV6-5 and TRBJ2-7; a weak D match, TRBD2 (6 bases). Trimming shortened V by 0 bases and J by 0 bases, and 9 bases separated the two germline ends. Germline CDR1 is MNHEY and CDR2 is SVGAGI. The CDR3 has 15 residues. In DNA, the CDR3 is TGTGCCAGCAGTTACTCGGTGGGGGGCTCCTACGAGCAGTACTTC. It yields the protein CASSYSVGGSYEQYF.

The chain has TRBV28 and TRBJ1-2, with 8 nucleotides matching TRBD1. The CDR3 has 13 amino acids. The germline gives CDR1 MDHEN, CDR2 SYDVKM. V gave up 8 bases and J gave up 4 bases; unmatched junction bases: 6. The CDR3 loop reads CASSGGASYGYTF. CDR3 coding DNA: TGTGCCAGCTCAGGGGGCGCAAGCTATGGCTACACCTTC.

V is TRBV4-1 and J is TRBJ2-3, with 14 bases identical to TRBD2. CDR3 size: 18 residues. Trimming took 1 base from V and 1 from J; bases not matched to a gene: 4. Germline V gene lookup returns CDR1 MGHRA and CDR2 YSYEKL. Written as DNA, the CDR3 is TGCGCCAGCAGCCAAGCTGGACTAGCGGGGGGACGCACAGATACGCAGTATTTT. Translating it yields CASSQAGLAGGRTDTQYF.

The rearrangement joins TRBV7-3 to TRBJ1-6; 7 bases match TRBD1. CDR3 length: 13 residues. Germline assignment: CDR1 SGHTA and CDR2 FQGTGA. V shed 5 bases and J 10 bases; nucleotides not matched to a gene: 5. As DNA, the CDR3 is TGTGCCAGCAGCATCCAGACAGGGTCACCCCTCCACTTT. It is translated as CASSIQTGSPLHF. Filled out from reference TRBV7-3 and TRBJ1-6, the complete variable domain reads GAGVSQTPSNKVTEKGKYVELRCDPISGHTALYWYRQSLGQGPEFLIYFQGTGAADDSGLPNDRFFAVRPEGSVSTLKIQRTERGDSAVYLCASSIQTGSPLHFGNGTRLTVT.

The rearrangement links TRBV2 to TRBJ1-1, with TRBD1 identical over 7 bases. V gave up 4 bases and J gave up 4 bases; unmatched junction bases: 6. Per germline, CDR1 SNHLY and CDR2 FYNNEI. The CDR3 loop spans 14 amino acids. The CDR3 nucleotides are TGTGCCAGCAGTGGAGCAGGGGGAAGCACTGAAGCTTTCTTT. This gives the protein CASSGAGGSTEAFF. The whole variable domain, remainder taken from reference TRBV2 and TRBJ1-1, is EPEVTQTPSHQVTQMGQEVILRCVPISNHLYFYWYRQILGQKVEFLVSFYNNEISEKSEIFDDQFSVERPDGSNFTLKIRSTKLEDSAMYFCASSGAGGSTEAFFGQGTRLTVV.

This chain connects TRBV29-1 to TRBJ1-2, with a possible D match to TRBD1 (5 bases). CDR1 is SQVTM and CDR2 is ANQGSEA in the germline V gene. This CDR3 region has 12 residues. The CDR3: CAERGTKYGYTF. DNA of the CDR3: TGCGCCGAGCGGGGGACCAAATATGGCTACACCTTC.

The CDR3 region is CASSPNVAGEAPETQYF. Written as DNA, the CDR3 is TGTGCCAGCTCACCAAACGTAGCGGGGGAAGCCCCGGAGACCCAGTACTTC. The chain uses TRBV18 and TRBJ2-5; 9 bases agree with TRBD2. The ends lost 2 bases at V and 5 bases at J; junction bases unmatched: 12. There are 17 residues in the CDR3. Per the germline V gene, CDR1 is KGHSH and CDR2 is LQKENI.

V gene TRBV19 combines with J gene TRBJ1-5; 11 bases line up with TRBD1. The germline V gene has CDR1 LNHDA and CDR2 SQIVND (reference sequence). V shed 7 bases, J shed 1 base, and the junction held 15 bases outside the gene matches. The CDR3 consists of 19 residues. Here the CDR3 DNA reads TGTGCCAGTACCGAATTTCCGGGACAGGGGGGTATCAGCAATCAGCCCCAGCATTTT. It specifies CASTEFPGQGGISNQPQHF.